The TCR beta chain under discussion was sequenced for a study of shared clonotypes between healthy human individuals. Study information: The composition of the donors was a couple of women and a few men aged 18 to 49. Study conclusions and caveats: Clonotypes shared by all four sorted-subset donors had higher generation probabilities than non-shared clonotypes.

TCRdb's copy holds only in-frame clones and misses some; the assay was immunoSEQ multiplex PCR. The top ten hold 0.1% to 0.15% of the sample, which has roughly 2 million clones, 85% to 95% seen once. To note about this clone: Its cognate antigen is unknown.

The sequenced material came from naive CD4+ T cells sorted from blood. Subset: CD45RA+ positively selected. This TCR came from a man younger than 30 in good health.

The CDR3 spells CASSKQGVTEAFF. In nucleotides, the CDR3 is TGTGCCAGCAGCAAACAGGGAGTCACTGAAGCTTTCTTT. The chain uses TRBV5-4 and TRBJ1-1; tentative D call: TRBD1 (6 bases). Germline V gene lookup returns CDR1 SGHNT and CDR2 YYREEE (reference sequence). There are 13 residues in the CDR3. Trimming left V 4 bases short and J 4 bases short, with 11 bases between.